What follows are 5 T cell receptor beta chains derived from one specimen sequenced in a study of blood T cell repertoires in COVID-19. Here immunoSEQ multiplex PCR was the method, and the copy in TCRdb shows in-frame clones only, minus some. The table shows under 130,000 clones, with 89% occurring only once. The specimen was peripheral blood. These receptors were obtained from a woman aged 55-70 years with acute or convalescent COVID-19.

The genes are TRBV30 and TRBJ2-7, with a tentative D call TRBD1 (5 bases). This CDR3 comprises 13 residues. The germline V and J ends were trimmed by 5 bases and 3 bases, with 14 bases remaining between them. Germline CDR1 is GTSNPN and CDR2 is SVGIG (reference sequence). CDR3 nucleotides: TGTGCCTGGGACGGATTTGACAGCTACGAGCAGTACTTC. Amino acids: CAWDGFDSYEQYF.

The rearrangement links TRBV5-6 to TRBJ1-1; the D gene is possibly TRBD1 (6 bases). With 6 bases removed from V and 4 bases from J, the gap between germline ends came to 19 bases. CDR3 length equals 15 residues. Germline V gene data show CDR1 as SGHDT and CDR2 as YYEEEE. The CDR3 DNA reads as TGTGCCAGCACCCCATGGGGGACAAGGCCCACTGAAGCTTTCTTT. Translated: CASTPWGTRPTEAFF.

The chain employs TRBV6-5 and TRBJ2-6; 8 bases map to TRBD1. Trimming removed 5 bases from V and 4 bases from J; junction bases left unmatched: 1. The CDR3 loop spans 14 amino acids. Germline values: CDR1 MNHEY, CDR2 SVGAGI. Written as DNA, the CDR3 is TGTGCCAGCAGTCAGGGGGCCGGGGCCAACGTCCTGACTTTC. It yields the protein CASSQGAGANVLTF.

DNA for the CDR3: TGTGCCAGCAGCCCCACCGGCGGAGGGAACACCATATATTTT. This translates into CASSPTGGGNTIYF. V usage is TRBV7-9 and J usage is TRBJ1-3, with D unclear. Germline CDR1 reads SEHNR; CDR2 reads FQNEAQ (reference sequence). The CDR3 sequence is 14 residues long. Trimming shortened V by 5 bases and J by 7 bases, and 15 bases separated the two germline ends.

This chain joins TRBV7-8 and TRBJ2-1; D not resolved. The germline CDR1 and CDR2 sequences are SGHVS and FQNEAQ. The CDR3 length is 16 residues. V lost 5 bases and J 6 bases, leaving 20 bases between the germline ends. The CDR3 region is CASSEKISPRTNEQFF. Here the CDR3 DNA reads TGTGCCAGCAGCGAGAAGATAAGCCCCCGAACCAATGAGCAGTTCTTC.